The sequence of this T cell receptor (beta chain) was determined in a study of cytomegalovirus exposure and HLA in healthy donors. Study outcomes and limitations: Specific recognition of CMV antigens was confirmed in vitro for a few chains (all CMV-associated). A list of more than 150 TCR beta chains associated with cytomegalovirus was given.

Assay used: immunoSEQ multiplex PCR; TCRdb lists only in-frame clones, some missing. The data show about 160,000 clones, about 90% seen once. To note about this clone: Its antigen is still unknown.

The CDR3 runs to 15 residues. Between the trimmed V and J ends, which lost 1 base and 7 bases, there was a span of 14 bases. From germline, CDR1 is SNHLY and CDR2 FYNNEI. Specimen: PBMCs. The source is a young woman in good health and CMV-seronegative. The genes are TRBV2 and TRBJ2-1, with D maybe TRBD2 (6 bases). DNA of the CDR3: TGTGCCAGCAGTGAAGGACGGGAGCTTGGAAATGAGCAGTTCTTC. It encodes CASSEGRELGNEQFF.